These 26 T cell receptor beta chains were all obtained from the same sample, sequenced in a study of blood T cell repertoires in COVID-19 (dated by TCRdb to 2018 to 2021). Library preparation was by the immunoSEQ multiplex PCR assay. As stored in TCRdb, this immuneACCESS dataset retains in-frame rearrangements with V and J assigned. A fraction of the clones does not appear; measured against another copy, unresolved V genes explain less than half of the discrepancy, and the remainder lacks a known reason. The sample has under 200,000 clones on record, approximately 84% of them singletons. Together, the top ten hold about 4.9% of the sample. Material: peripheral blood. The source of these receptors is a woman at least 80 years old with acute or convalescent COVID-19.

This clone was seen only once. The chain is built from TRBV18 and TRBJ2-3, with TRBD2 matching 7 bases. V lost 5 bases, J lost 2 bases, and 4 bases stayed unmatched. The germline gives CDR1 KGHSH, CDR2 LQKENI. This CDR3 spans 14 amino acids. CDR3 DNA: TGTGCCAGCTCATCTCTAGCGGACACAGATACGCAGTATTTT. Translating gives CASSSLADTDTQYF.

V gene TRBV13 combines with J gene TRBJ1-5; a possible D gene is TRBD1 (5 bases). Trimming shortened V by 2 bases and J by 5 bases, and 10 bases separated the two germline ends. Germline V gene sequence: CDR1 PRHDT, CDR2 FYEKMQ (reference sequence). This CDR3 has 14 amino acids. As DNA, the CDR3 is TGTGCCAGCAGCTTATCAGGGTGGGATCAGCCCCAGCATTTT. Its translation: CASSLSGWDQPQHF.

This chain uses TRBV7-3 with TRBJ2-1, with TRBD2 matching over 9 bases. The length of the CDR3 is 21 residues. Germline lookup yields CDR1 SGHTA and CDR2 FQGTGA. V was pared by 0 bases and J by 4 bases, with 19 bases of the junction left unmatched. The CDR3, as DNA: TGTGCCAGCAGCTTAACGAGGCCCCTCGGCGGGAGGGAACGAGCTTACAATGAGCAGTTCTTC. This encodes CASSLTRPLGGRERAYNEQFF. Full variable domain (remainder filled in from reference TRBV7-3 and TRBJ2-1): GAGVSQTPSNKVTEKGKYVELRCDPISGHTALYWYRQSLGQGPEFLIYFQGTGAADDSGLPNDRFFAVRPEGSVSTLKIQRTERGDSAVYLCASSLTRPLGGRERAYNEQFFGPGTRLTVL.

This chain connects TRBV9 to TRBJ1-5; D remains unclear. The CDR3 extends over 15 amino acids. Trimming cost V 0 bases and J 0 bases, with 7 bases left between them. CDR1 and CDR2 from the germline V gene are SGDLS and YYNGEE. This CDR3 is CASSVDSYSNQPQHF. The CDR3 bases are TGTGCCAGCAGCGTAGACAGCTATAGCAATCAGCCCCAGCATTTT.

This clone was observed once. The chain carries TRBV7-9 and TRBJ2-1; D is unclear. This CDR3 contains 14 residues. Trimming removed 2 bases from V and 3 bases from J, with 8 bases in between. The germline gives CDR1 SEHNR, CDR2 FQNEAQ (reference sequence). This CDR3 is CASSLMGSYNEQFF. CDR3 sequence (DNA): TGTGCCAGCAGCTTAATGGGCAGCTACAATGAGCAGTTCTTC.

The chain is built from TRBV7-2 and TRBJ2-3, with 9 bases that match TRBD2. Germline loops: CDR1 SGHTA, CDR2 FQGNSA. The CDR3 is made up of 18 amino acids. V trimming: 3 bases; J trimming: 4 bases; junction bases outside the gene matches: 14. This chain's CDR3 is CASSLVAGASIVADTQYF. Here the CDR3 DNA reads TGTGCCAGCAGCTTGGTAGCGGGAGCATCGATCGTGGCAGATACGCAGTATTTT.

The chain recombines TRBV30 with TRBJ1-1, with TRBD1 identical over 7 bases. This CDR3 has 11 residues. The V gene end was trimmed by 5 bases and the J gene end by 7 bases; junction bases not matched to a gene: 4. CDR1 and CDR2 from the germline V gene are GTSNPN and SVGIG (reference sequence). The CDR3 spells CAWGNRGEAFF. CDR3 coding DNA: TGTGCCTGGGGAAACAGGGGTGAAGCTTTCTTT.

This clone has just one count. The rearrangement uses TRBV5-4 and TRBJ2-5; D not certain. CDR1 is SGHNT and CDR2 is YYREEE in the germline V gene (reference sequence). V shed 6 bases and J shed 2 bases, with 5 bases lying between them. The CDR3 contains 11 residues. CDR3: CASNLQETQYF. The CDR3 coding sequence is TGTGCCAGCAACCTACAAGAGACCCAGTACTTC.

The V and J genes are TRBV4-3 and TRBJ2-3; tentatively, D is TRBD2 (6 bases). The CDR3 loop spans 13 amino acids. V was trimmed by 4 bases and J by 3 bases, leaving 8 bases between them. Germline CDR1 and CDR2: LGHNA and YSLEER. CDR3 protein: CASSPGLTDTQYF. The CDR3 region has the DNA TGCGCCAGCAGCCCCGGACTAACAGATACGCAGTATTTT.

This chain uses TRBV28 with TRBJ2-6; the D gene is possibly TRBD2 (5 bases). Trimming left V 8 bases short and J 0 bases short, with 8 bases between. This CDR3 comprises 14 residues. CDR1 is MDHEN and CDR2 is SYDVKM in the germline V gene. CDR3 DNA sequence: TGTGCCAGCTACGCGGGCTCTGGGGCCAACGTCCTGACTTTC. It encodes CASYAGSGANVLTF.

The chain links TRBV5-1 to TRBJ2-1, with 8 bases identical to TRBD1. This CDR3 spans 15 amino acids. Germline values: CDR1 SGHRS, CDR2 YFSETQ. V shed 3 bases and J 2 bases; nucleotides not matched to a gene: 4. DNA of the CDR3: TGCGCCAGCAGCTCGGACAGGGCGGCCTACAATGAGCAGTTCTTC. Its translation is CASSSDRAAYNEQFF.

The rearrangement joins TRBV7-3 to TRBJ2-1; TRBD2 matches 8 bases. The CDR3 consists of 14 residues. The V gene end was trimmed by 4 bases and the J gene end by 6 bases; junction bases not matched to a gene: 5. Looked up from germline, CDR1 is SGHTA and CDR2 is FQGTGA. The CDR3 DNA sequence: TGTGCCAGCAGCTCCTTACTAGCGGCCAATGAGCAGTTCTTC. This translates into CASSSLLAANEQFF.

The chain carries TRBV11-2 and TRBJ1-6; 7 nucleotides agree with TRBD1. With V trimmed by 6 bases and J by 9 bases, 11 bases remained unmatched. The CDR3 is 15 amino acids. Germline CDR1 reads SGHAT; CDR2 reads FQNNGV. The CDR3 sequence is CASSWAGQLGSPLHF. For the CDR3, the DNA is TGTGCCAGCAGTTGGGCGGGACAGCTTGGTTCACCCCTCCACTTT.

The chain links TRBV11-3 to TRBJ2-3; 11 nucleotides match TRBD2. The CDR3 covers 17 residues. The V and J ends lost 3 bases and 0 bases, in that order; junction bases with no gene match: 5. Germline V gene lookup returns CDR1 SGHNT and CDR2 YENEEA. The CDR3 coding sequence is TGTGCCAGCAGCTTCAGGACTAGCGGGCGTAGCACAGATACGCAGTATTTT. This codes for CASSFRTSGRSTDTQYF.

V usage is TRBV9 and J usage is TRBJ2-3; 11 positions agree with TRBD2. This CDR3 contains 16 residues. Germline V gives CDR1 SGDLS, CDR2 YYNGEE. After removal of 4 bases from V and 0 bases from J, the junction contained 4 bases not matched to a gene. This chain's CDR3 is CASSPRTSGSTDTQYF. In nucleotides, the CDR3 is TGTGCCAGCAGCCCCCGGACTAGCGGGAGCACAGATACGCAGTATTTT.

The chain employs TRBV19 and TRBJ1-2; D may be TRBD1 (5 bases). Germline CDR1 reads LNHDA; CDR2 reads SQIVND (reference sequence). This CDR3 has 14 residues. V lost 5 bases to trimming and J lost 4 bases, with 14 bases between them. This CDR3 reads CASSLPAGRYGYTF. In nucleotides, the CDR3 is TGTGCCAGTAGTCTGCCAGCGGGACGCTATGGCTACACCTTC.

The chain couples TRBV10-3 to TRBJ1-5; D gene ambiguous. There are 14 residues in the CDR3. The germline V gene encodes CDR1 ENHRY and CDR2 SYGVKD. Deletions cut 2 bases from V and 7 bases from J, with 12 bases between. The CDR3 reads CAISEGGSRQPQHF. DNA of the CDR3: TGTGCCATCAGTGAGGGAGGGTCGAGGCAGCCCCAGCATTTT.

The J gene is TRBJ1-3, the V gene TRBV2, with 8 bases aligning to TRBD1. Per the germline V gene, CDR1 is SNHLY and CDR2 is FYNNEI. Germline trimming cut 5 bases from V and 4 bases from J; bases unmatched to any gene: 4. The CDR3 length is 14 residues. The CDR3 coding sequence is TGTGCCAGCAGTAGCAGGGGGCACGGAAACACCATATATTTT. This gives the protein CASSSRGHGNTIYF.

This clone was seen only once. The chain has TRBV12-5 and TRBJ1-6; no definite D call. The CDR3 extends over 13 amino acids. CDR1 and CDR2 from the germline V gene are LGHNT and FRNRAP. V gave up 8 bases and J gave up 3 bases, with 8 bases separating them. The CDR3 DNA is TGTGCTAGTCGGCGGGGCTATAATTCACCCCTCCACTTT. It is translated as CASRRGYNSPLHF.

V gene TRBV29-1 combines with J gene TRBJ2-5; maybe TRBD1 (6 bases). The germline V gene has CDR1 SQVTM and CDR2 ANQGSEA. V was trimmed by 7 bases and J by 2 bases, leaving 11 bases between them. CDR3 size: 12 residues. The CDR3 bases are TGCAGCGGGAGGACAGTTCAAGAGACCCAGTACTTC. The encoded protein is CSGRTVQETQYF.

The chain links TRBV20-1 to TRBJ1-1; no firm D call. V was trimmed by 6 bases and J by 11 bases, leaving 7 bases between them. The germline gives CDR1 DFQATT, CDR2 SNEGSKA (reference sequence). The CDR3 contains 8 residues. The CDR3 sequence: CSAQDAFF. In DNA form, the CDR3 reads TGCAGTGCCCAGGATGCTTTCTTT.

CDR3 sequence: CASSPGTQAYGYTF. CDR3 in DNA: TGTGCCAGCTCCCCCGGGACTCAGGCCTATGGCTACACCTTC. The chain carries TRBV18 and TRBJ1-2; D is perhaps TRBD1 (5 bases). The ends were cut back, 6 bases at V and 4 bases at J, with 15 bases in the middle. The germline gives CDR1 KGHSH, CDR2 LQKENI. The CDR3 is made up of 14 amino acids.

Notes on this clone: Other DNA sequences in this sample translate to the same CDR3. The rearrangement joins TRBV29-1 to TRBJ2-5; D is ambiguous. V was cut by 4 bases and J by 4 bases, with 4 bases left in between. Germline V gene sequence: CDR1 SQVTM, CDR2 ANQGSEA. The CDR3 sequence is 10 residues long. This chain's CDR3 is CSVGRETQYF. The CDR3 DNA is TGCAGCGTTGGTCGAGAGACCCAGTACTTC. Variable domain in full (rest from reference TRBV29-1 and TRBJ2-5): SAVISQKPSRDICQRGTSLTIQCQVDSQVTMMFWYRQQPGQSLTLIATANQGSEATYESGFVIDKFPISRPNLTFSTLTVSNMSPEDSSIYLCSVGRETQYFGPGTRLLVL.

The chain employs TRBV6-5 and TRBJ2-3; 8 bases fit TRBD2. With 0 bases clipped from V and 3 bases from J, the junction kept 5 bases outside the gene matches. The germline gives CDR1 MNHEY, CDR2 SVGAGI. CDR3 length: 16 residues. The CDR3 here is CASSYSSGGRTDTQYF. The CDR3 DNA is TGTGCCAGCAGTTACTCGTCCGGCGGGAGGACAGATACGCAGTATTTT.

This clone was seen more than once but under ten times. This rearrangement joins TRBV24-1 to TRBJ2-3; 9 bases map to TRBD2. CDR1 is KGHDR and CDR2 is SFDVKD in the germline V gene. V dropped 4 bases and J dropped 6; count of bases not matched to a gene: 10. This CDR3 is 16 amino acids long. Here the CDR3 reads CATSDYDGTSLDTQYF. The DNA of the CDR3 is TGTGCCACCAGTGACTATGACGGGACTAGCTTGGATACGCAGTATTTT.

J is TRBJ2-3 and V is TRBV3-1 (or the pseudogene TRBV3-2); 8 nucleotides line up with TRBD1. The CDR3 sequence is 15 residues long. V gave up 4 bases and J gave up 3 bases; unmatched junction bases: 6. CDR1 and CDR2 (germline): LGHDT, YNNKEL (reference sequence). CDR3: CASSLRTGRTDTQYF. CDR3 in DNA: TGTGCCAGCAGCCTCCGGACAGGGAGAACAGATACGCAGTATTTT.